This T cell receptor (beta chain) was found in a study of T cell changes during pregnancy in multiple sclerosis. CDR3 length: 18 amino acids. Germline V gives CDR1 SGHNT, CDR2 YYREEE (reference sequence). Trimming took 1 base from V and 1 from J, leaving 15 bases between them. Method: immunoSEQ multiplex PCR; TCRdb's copy keeps in-frame clones and lacks some. The sample lists tens of thousands of clones; 92% were seen once. Specimen: CD4+ T cells from peripheral blood mononuclear cells, collected before pregnancy. The TCR sequence derives from a female donor with multiple sclerosis, enrolled in a pregnancy study. The chain has TRBV5-4 and TRBJ2-6; tentatively, D is TRBD1 (5 bases). In DNA form, the CDR3 reads TGTGCCAGCAGCTTGCCCGGCAGGGAAGGTTCTGGGGCCAACGTCCTGACTTTC. Translated: CASSLPGREGSGANVLTF.